This is a list of T cell receptor beta chains from one sample in a study of T cells in Graves' hyperthyroidism and ophthalmopathy. TCRdb called the multiplex PCR reads again in MiXCR, with one record for every CDR3 protein. There are roughly 260,000 distinct CDR3 sequences in the sample; roughly 15% occur only once, and 13% lies in the top ten. Sequencing was done on a sample of blood. The receptors here all came from a woman between 40 and 50 years old with Graves' hyperthyroidism that later progressed to Graves' ophthalmopathy. Both conserved end residues are part of each CDR3. D genes are given only for firm matches. Clone size appears in some rows only: once, few, many, or a class for an expanded clone.

D	size	J	V	DNA	CDR3
NA	NA	TRBJ1-5	TRBV2	TGTGCCAGCAGTGAAGACCCGCAAAGGCAGGGGAGCAATCAGCCCCAGCATTTT	CASSEDPQRQGSNQPQHF
NA	many	TRBJ2-7	TRBV3-1	TGTGCCAGCAGCCAATTAGGGTGGGGCGAGCAGTACTTC	CASSQLGWGEQYF
TRBD1	many	TRBJ2-2	TRBV27	TGTGCCAGCAGTTTGGGACAGGGGAGAGCCGGGGAGCTGTTTTTT	CASSLGQGRAGELFF
TRBD2	many	TRBJ2-1	TRBV9	TGTGCCAGCAGCGTAGGGCTAGCGGGGACCATAAATGAGCAGTTCTTC	CASSVGLAGTINEQFF
NA	many	TRBJ1-1	TRBV3-1	TGTGCCAGCAGCCAAGGACACGGGATTTGGGCTTTCTTT	CASSQGHGIWAFF
NA	many	TRBJ1-6	TRBV6-5	TGTGCCAGCAGTTACTCACCAGGACCCAAGGCGGTCTCACCCCTCCACTTT	CASSYSPGPKAVSPLHF
NA	many	TRBJ2-1	TRBV11-2	TGTGCCAGCAACTTAGTAGCTAGTGAGCAGTTCTTC	CASNLVASEQFF
TRBD2	many	TRBJ2-2	TRBV10-3	TGTGCCATCTACTCTAGCGGGAGGTCGAACACCGGGGAGCTGTTTTTT	CAIYSSGRSNTGELFF
NA	many	TRBJ2-1	TRBV12-3/TRBV12-4	TGTGCCAGCAGTTTGCTATCCCGGCCTAATGAGCAGTTCTTC	CASSLLSRPNEQFF
NA	few	TRBJ2-1	TRBV27	TGTGCCAGCAGTGGTGACCTCAATGAGCAGTTCTTC	CASSGDLNEQFF
NA	NA	TRBJ1-1	TRBV4-1	TGCGCCAGCAGCCAAGCTCTCAGGGTGGGGGGCACTGAAGCTTTCTTT	CASSQALRVGGTEAFF
NA	many	TRBJ1-2	TRBV4-1	TGCGCCAGCAGCCAAGGACTAACAAGTTCCAACTATGGCTACACCTTC	CASSQGLTSSNYGYTF
NA	many	TRBJ2-7	TRBV18	TGTGCCAGCTCACCTAAACCCAGTAGCTCCTACGAGCAGTACTTC	CASSPKPSSSYEQYF
TRBD2	many	TRBJ2-3	TRBV12-3/TRBV12-4	TGTGCCAGCAGTTTATCTCCCCTCTTGGCGGGGGGCACAGATACGCAGTATTTT	CASSLSPLLAGGTDTQYF
NA	NA	TRBJ2-3	TRBV15	TGTGCCACCAGCCCAACGACATATAGCGGAGATACGCAGTATTTT	CATSPTTYSGDTQYF
NA	many	TRBJ2-3	TRBV29-1	TGCAGCGCCGCCAGGAACACGGTTACGACAGATACGCAGTATTTT	CSAARNTVTTDTQYF
NA	many	TRBJ2-7	TRBV18	TGTGCCAGCTCACGACAGACAAACTCCTACGAGCAGTACTTC	CASSRQTNSYEQYF
TRBD2	NA	TRBJ2-7	TRBV2	TGTGCCACCTCAAGCGGGAGGGGAACCTACGAGCAGTACTTC	CATSSGRGTYEQYF
NA	many	TRBJ2-1	TRBV7-9	TGTGCCAGCAGCCCCTCAAAAAGTACCGAGCAGTTCTTC	CASSPSKSTEQFF
TRBD1	few	TRBJ2-3	TRBV7-9	TGTGCCAGCAGAAAAGGGGACAGCATAGTCACGCAGTATTTT	CASRKGDSIVTQYF
TRBD1	NA	TRBJ1-5	TRBV6-1	TGTGCCAGCGCCGGTCCACATGATACAGGGGGCAATCAGCCCCAGCATTTT	CASAGPHDTGGNQPQHF
NA	NA	TRBJ1-3	TRBV30	TGTGCCTTCCAGACCCGGCTTGTGGGCGGAAACACCATATATTTT	CAFQTRLVGGNTIYF
TRBD2	many	TRBJ2-7	TRBV11-2	TGTGCCAGCACCATGGGGAGGCTAGCGGGAGTCTGGTACGAGCAGTACTTC	CASTMGRLAGVWYEQYF
NA	few	TRBJ2-1	TRBV19	TGTGCCAGTACCCATGGGGACTTAAACCTCTACAATGAGCAGTTCTTC	CASTHGDLNLYNEQFF
NA	many	TRBJ2-1	TRBV5-8	TGTGCCAGCAGCTTGGGCAGAGGATACAATGAGCAGTTCTTC	CASSLGRGYNEQFF
NA	NA	TRBJ1-4	TRBV7-3	TGTGCCAGCAGCCAAGGGGGGATGGCGCATGAAAAACTGTTTTTT	CASSQGGMAHEKLFF
TRBD2	NA	TRBJ2-3	TRBV2	TGTGCCAGCAGAGGACTAGCGGGAGTTGATACGCAGTATTTT	CASRGLAGVDTQYF
NA	many	TRBJ2-5	TRBV9	TGTGCCAGTGGAAGACAGTCTCAAGAGACCCAGTACTTC	CASGRQSQETQYF
NA	many	TRBJ1-5	TRBV7-8	TGTGCCAGCAGTCTGACGGGGAATGGGGATCAGCCCCAGCATTTT	CASSLTGNGDQPQHF
NA	few	TRBJ1-6	TRBV9	TGTGCCAGCAGCGCAGGGGATCGATCACCCCTCCACTTT	CASSAGDRSPLHF
TRBD1	many	TRBJ2-7	TRBV6-1	TGTGCCAGCAGACTGGGACAGGGGGAATACGAGCAGTACTTC	CASRLGQGEYEQYF
TRBD1	many	TRBJ2-2	TRBV13	TGTGCCAGCAGCTTTTTGACAGGGTACACCGGGGAGCTGTTTTTT	CASSFLTGYTGELFF
NA	few	TRBJ2-1	TRBV6-1	TGTGCCACCAGGAGGGGAAATGAGCAGTTCTTC	CATRRGNEQFF
NA	NA	TRBJ2-1	TRBV4-1	TGCGCCAGCAGCCAACCGCAGGGCAGTGAGCAGTTCTTC	CASSQPQGSEQFF
NA	many	TRBJ1-4	TRBV12-3/TRBV12-4	TGTGCCAGCAGTTCTGGGGGCTCAGGGAGTGAAAAACTGTTTTTT	CASSSGGSGSEKLFF
TRBD2	NA	TRBJ2-6	TRBV5-1	TGCGCCAGCAGCACAGGGAGGCTAGCGGGCAAAGCCTCTGGGGCCAACGTCCTGACTTTC	CASSTGRLAGKASGANVLTF
NA	many	TRBJ1-2	TRBV7-9	TGTGCCAGCAGCTCAACGGCGACCCTACATGACTATGGCTACACCTTC	CASSSTATLHDYGYTF
TRBD1	many	TRBJ1-2	TRBV4-1	TGCGCCAGCAGCCAAGATCAATCGCGGGACAGCGCCTATGGCTACACCTTC	CASSQDQSRDSAYGYTF
NA	many	TRBJ2-1	TRBV6-1	TGTGCCAGCAGTGTTCTAGCCGGTGAGCAGTTCTTC	CASSVLAGEQFF
NA	few	TRBJ2-2	TRBV4-1	TGCGCCAGCAGTTTCGGACAGCCAGAAAACACCGGGGAGCTGTTTTTT	CASSFGQPENTGELFF
NA	many	TRBJ2-7	TRBV20-1	TGCAGTGCTAGAGATGGACGGGCGCACCGATCCCGCCCATTCTACGAGCAGTACTTC	CSARDGRAHRSRPFYEQYF
NA	NA	TRBJ2-2	TRBV9	TGTGCCAGCAGCGTCCGACATCACGCGAACACCGGGGAGCTGTTTTTT	CASSVRHHANTGELFF
NA	many	TRBJ2-7	TRBV15	TGTGCCACCAGCAGTGTCCAGGGGGGGTACGAGCAGTACTTC	CATSSVQGGYEQYF
NA	many	TRBJ2-7	TRBV6-1	TGTGCCAGCTTTTCTAGCGATCCCTACGAGCAGTACTTC	CASFSSDPYEQYF
TRBD2	many	TRBJ2-1	TRBV20-1	TGCAGTGCGCCGCGCGGACTAGCGGCAAACAATGAGCAGTTCTTC	CSAPRGLAANNEQFF
TRBD2	few	TRBJ2-2	TRBV7-9	TGTGCCAGCAGCGTTATTAGCGGGAGTAACACCGGGGAGCTGTTTTTT	CASSVISGSNTGELFF
TRBD1	NA	TRBJ2-6	TRBV4-3	TGCGCCAGCAGTCCAGGACAGGAGAACAACGTCCTGACTTTC	CASSPGQENNVLTF
NA	many	TRBJ1-1	TRBV20-1	TGCAGTGCTATCAGGGCACAGAACACTGAAGCTTTCTTT	CSAIRAQNTEAFF
TRBD2	NA	TRBJ2-3	TRBV13	TGTGCCAGCAGCGCGGGACTAGCGGGAGGGCGCGCAGATACGCAGTATTTT	CASSAGLAGGRADTQYF
NA	NA	TRBJ2-2	TRBV19	TGTGCCAGTACGGAACAGGGTTTAAGGACCGGGGAGCTGTTTTTT	CASTEQGLRTGELFF
TRBD2	many	TRBJ2-1	TRBV18	TGTGCCAGCTCGGAGGGACTAAACAATGAGCAGTTCTTC	CASSEGLNNEQFF
NA	many	TRBJ2-1	TRBV29-1	TGCAGCGTTGAAGATCTTGCGGGGCACTACAATGAGCAGTTCTTC	CSVEDLAGHYNEQFF
NA	few	TRBJ2-7	TRBV28	TGTGCCAGCAGGAAAGGATATTACGAGCAGTACTTC	CASRKGYYEQYF
TRBD1	many	TRBJ1-3	TRBV27	TGTGCCAGCAGTCGAACTTCCGGGACAGGCTCTGGAAACACCATATATTTT	CASSRTSGTGSGNTIYF